These 11 T cell receptor beta chains came from one sample sequenced in a study of OX40 agonist ivuxolimab in advanced cancers. Assay used: immunoSEQ multiplex PCR; TCRdb lists only in-frame clones, some missing. The sample contains approximately 65,000 clones, about 84% of which appear only once. Here the sequenced sample was CD4+ or CD8+ T cells sorted from blood, taken in a trial of the OX40 agonist ivuxolimab. These receptors were collected from an adult with an advanced solid tumor such as melanoma, head and neck, liver or kidney cancer.

The J gene is TRBJ1-2, the V gene TRBV27; 7 nucleotides line up with TRBD1. Trimming took 5 bases from V and 4 from J; bases not matched to a gene: 13. The germline V gene encodes CDR1 MNHEY and CDR2 SMNVEV (reference sequence). This CDR3 comprises 16 residues. The CDR3 spells CASSPIRPGQPYGYTF. The CDR3 DNA follows: TGTGCCAGCAGTCCGATTAGACCGGGACAGCCCTATGGCTACACCTTC.

V gene TRBV7-9 combines with J gene TRBJ2-1, with TRBD2 identical over 13 bases. Unmatched junction bases numbered 5, after V lost 2 bases and J lost 7 bases. CDR3 size: 16 residues. Germline V gives CDR1 SEHNR, CDR2 FQNEAQ (reference sequence). The DNA of the CDR3 is TGTGCCAGCAGCTTAACTAGCGGGGGGGCCAGGAATGAGCAGTTCTTC. Amino acid sequence: CASSLTSGGARNEQFF.

V gene TRBV28 combines with J gene TRBJ2-7, with D perhaps matching TRBD1 or TRBD2 (5 bases each). Deletions cut 5 bases from V and 2 bases from J, with 13 bases between. CDR1 is MDHEN, CDR2 SYDVKM, per germline. This CDR3 is 14 amino acids long. The CDR3: CASSLEGITYEQYF. CDR3 nucleotide sequence: TGTGCCAGCAGTCTTGAGGGGATAACCTACGAGCAGTACTTC.

This sequence joins TRBV7-9 and TRBJ2-1, with 7 bases identical to TRBD1. Germline CDR1 and CDR2: SEHNR and FQNEAQ (reference sequence). This CDR3 is 15 amino acids long. J lost 3 bases, V lost 5 bases, and 7 bases had no gene match. CDR3 loop: CASSRDRVVYNEQFF. As DNA, the CDR3 is TGTGCCAGCAGCCGCGACAGGGTGGTCTACAATGAGCAGTTCTTC.

V usage is TRBV2 and J usage is TRBJ2-1; 9 bases map to TRBD2. CDR1 is SNHLY and CDR2 is FYNNEI in the germline V gene. V lost 7 bases, J lost 8 bases, and 12 bases stayed unmatched. There are 15 residues in the CDR3. The CDR3 loop is CASTKLAGEYDEQFF. DNA for the CDR3: TGTGCCAGCACCAAACTAGCGGGTGAATACGATGAGCAGTTCTTC.

This chain links TRBV5-4 with TRBJ2-7; 16 bases agree with TRBD2. Germline CDR1 and CDR2: SGHNT and YYREEE (reference sequence). The CDR3 runs to 16 residues. V was clipped by 5 bases and J by 6 bases; unmatched bases: 8. The DNA of the CDR3 is TGTGCCAGCAGTTCCGGGACTAGCGGGAGGGCCTCCGAGCAGTACTTC. Protein product: CASSSGTSGRASEQYF.

The chain carries TRBV7-2 and TRBJ1-4; possibly TRBD1 for D (5 bases). Trimming shortened V by 0 bases and J by 8 bases, and 13 bases separated the two germline ends. Germline-derived CDR1 and CDR2 are SGHTA and FQGNSA. The CDR3 is 15 residues long. As DNA, the CDR3 is TGTGCCAGCAGCTTAGCGGGCCAGGGAGGGGAAAAACTGTTTTTT. It encodes CASSLAGQGGEKLFF.

The CDR3 spells CASSYYRGGEQYV. In nucleotides, the CDR3 is TGTGCCAGCAGTTACTATAGGGGTGGGGAGCAGTACGTC. V gene TRBV6-6 combines with J gene TRBJ2-7, with a tentative D call TRBD1 (5 bases). The CDR3 has 13 residues. Trimming removed 1 base at V and 7 bases at J, with 11 bases between. Germline CDR1 is MNHNY and CDR2 is SVGAGI (reference sequence).

V and J are TRBV5-4 and TRBJ2-1; D is possibly TRBD2 (6 bases). Per the germline V gene, CDR1 is SGHNT and CDR2 is YYREEE (reference sequence). V was clipped by 5 bases and J by 8 bases, with 23 bases between them. The CDR3 is 16 amino acids. CDR3 sequence: CASRKDLAGTGYEQFF. The CDR3 region has the DNA TGTGCCAGCAGAAAAGACCTGGCGGGGACCGGATATGAGCAGTTCTTC.

In its sample, this clone was seen once. The chain carries TRBV27 and TRBJ2-7, with D hard to call. V was trimmed by 5 bases and J by 6 bases, leaving 14 bases between them. The germline V gene encodes CDR1 MNHEY and CDR2 SMNVEV (reference sequence). The CDR3 extends over 13 amino acids. In DNA form, the CDR3 reads TGTGCCAGCAGTCCCCACCCTTCCGGCGAGCAGTACTTC. This codes for CASSPHPSGEQYF.

The chain joins TRBV19 to TRBJ1-6, with D possibly TRBD1 on 5 matching bases. The CDR3 runs to 13 residues. The V and J ends lost 3 bases and 10 bases respectively, with 10 bases between them. The germline gives CDR1 LNHDA, CDR2 SQIVND (reference sequence). The CDR3 reads CASSMGEASPLHF. For the CDR3, the DNA is TGTGCCAGTAGTATGGGGGAGGCATCACCCCTCCACTTT.